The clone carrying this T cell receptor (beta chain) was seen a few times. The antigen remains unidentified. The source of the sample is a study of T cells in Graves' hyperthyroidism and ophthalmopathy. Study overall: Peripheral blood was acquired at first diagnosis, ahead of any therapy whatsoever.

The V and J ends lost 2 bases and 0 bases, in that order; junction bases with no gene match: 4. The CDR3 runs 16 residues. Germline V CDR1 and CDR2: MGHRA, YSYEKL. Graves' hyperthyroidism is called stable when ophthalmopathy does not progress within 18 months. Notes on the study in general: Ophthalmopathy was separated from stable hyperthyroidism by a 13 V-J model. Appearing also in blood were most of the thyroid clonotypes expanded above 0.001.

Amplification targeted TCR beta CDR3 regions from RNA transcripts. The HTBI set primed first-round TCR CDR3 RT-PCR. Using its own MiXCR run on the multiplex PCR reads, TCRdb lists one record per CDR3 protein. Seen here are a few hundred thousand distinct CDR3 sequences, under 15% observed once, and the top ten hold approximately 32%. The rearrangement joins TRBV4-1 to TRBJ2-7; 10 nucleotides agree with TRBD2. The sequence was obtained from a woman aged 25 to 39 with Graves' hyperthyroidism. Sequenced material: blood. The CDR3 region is CASSQLAGVGSYEQYF. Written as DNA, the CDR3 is TGCGCCAGCAGCCAACTAGCGGGAGTAGGCTCCTACGAGCAGTACTTC.